The present TCR beta chain was sequenced within a study of T cell changes during pregnancy in multiple sclerosis. The repertoire was sequenced with immunoSEQ multiplex PCR; TCRdb's copy has only in-frame clones and lacks some. The table lists about 67,000 clones, 80% to 95% of them singletons. The material was peripheral blood, obtained in the first trimester of pregnancy. The TCR originated in a female donor with multiple sclerosis, enrolled in a pregnancy study.

The CDR3 coding sequence is TGTGCCAGTAGTATAGCAGGGAACACCGGGGAGCTGTTTTTT. Protein product: CASSIAGNTGELFF. The chain combines TRBV19 with TRBJ2-2; D is undetermined. The CDR3 length is 14 residues. V lost 1 base, J lost 1 base, and 4 bases lay in between. Germline V lookup: CDR1 LNHDA, CDR2 SQIVND (reference sequence). Full variable domain (outside the CDR3, taken from reference TRBV19 and TRBJ2-2): DGGITQSPKYLFRKEGQNVTLSCEQNLNHDAMYWYRQDPGQGLRLIYYSQIVNDFQKGDIAEGYSVSREKKESFPLTVTSAQKNPTAFYLCASSIAGNTGELFFGEGSRLTVL.